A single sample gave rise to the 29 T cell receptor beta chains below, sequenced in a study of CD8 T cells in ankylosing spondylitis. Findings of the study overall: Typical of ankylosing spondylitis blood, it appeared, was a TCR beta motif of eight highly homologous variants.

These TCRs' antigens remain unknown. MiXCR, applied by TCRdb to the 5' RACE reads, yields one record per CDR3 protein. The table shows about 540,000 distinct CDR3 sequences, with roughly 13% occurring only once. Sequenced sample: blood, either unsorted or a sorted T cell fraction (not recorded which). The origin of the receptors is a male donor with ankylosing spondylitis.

CDR3 amino acids: CASYRDRASGANVLTF. The CDR3 DNA sequence: TGTGCCTCCTACCGGGACAGAGCCTCTGGGGCCAACGTCCTGACTTTC. The chain combines TRBV12-3 or TRBV12-4 with TRBJ2-6, with 7 bases fitting TRBD1. The CDR3 is 16 residues long. Trimming took 11 bases from V and 0 from J; bases not matched to a gene: 10.

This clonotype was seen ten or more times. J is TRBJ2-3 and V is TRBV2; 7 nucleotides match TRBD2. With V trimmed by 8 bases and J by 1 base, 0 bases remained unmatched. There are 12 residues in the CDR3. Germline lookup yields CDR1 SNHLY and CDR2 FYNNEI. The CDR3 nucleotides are TGTGCCAGCCGGGGGGGCACAGATACGCAGTATTTT. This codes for CASRGGTDTQYF.

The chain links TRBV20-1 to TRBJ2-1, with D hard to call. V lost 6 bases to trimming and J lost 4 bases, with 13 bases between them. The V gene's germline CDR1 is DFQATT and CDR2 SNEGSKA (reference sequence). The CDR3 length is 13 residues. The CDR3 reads CSAPPESYNEQFF. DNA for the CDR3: TGCAGTGCCCCCCCAGAATCATACAATGAGCAGTTCTTC.

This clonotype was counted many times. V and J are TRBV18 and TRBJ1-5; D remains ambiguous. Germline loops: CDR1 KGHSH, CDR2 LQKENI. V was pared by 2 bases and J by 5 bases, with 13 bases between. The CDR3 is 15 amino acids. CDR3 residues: CASSPNTLRDQPQHF. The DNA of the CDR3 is TGTGCCAGCTCACCAAACACCTTGAGGGATCAGCCCCAGCATTTT.

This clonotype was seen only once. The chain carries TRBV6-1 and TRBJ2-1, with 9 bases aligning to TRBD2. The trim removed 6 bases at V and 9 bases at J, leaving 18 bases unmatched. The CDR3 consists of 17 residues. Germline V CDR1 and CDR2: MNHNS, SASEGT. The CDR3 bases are TGTGCCAGCAGCCTCAATTGGCTAGCGGGACGGGAAGGTGAGCAGTTCTTC. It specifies CASSLNWLAGREGEQFF.

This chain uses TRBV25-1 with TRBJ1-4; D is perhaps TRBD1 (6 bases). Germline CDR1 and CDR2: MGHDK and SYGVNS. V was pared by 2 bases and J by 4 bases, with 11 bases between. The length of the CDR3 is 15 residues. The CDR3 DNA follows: TGTGCCAGCAGTGAAGCAGGGGACTATAATGAAAAACTGTTTTTT. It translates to CASSEAGDYNEKLFF.

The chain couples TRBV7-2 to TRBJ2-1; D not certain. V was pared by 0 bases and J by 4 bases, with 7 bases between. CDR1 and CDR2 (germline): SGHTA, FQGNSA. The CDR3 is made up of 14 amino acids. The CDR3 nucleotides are TGTGCCAGCAGCTTAGCCGCGGCTTACAATGAGCAGTTCTTC. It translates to CASSLAAAYNEQFF.

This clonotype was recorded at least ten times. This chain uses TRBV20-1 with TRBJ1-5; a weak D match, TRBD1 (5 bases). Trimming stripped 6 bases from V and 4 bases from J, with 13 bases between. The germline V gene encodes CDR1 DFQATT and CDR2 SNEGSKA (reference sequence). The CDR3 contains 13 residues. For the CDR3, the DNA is TGCAGTGCCCAGACAGTGCAGAATCAGCCCCAGCATTTT. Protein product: CSAQTVQNQPQHF.

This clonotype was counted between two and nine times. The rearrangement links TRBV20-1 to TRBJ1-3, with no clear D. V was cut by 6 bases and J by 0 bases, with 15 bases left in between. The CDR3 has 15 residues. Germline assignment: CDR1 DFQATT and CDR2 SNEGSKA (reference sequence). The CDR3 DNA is TGCAGTGCACGACCGGACCCGTACTCTGGAAACACCATATATTTT. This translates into CSARPDPYSGNTIYF.

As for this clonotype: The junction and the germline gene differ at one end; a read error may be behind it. CDR3 sequence: CCAAEPGGGQGREKLFF. Written as DNA, the CDR3 is TGCTGTGCTGCCGAGCCCGGTGGGGGACAGGGTCGGGAAAAACTGTTTTTT. The V call is TRBV20-1, the J call TRBJ1-4; 9 nucleotides agree with TRBD1. Germline V gene lookup returns CDR1 DFQATT and CDR2 SNEGSKA (reference sequence). The CDR3 contains 17 residues.

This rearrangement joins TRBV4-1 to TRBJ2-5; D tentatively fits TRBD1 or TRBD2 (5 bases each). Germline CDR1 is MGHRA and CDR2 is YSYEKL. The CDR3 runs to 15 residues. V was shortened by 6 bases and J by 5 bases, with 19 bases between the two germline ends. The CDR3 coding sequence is TGCGCCAGCAGTCGATCCGGGGCGAATTCTGAGACCCAGTACTTC. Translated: CASSRSGANSETQYF.

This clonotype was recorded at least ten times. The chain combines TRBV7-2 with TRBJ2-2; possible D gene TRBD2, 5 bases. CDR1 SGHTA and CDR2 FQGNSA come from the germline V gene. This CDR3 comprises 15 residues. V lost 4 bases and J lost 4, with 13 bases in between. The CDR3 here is CASSYRSGTTGELFF. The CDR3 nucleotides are TGTGCCAGCAGCTACCGGTCGGGAACCACCGGGGAGCTGTTTTTT. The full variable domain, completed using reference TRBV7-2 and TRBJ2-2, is GAGVSQSPSNKVTEKGKDVELRCDPISGHTALYWYRQSLGQGLEFLIYFQGNSAPDKSGLPSDRFSAERTGGSVSTLTIQRTQQEDSAVYLCASSYRSGTTGELFFGEGSRLTVL.

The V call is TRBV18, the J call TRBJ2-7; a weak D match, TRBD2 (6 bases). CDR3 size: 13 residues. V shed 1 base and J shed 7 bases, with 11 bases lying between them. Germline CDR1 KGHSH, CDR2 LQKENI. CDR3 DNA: TGTGCCAGCTCACCACATGAGGGAGGTGAGCAGTACTTC. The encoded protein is CASSPHEGGEQYF.

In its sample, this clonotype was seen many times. The CDR3, as DNA: TGCAGTGCTAGAAAGCTGAGGGGAGGGGAGACCCAGTACTTC. Amino acids: CSARKLRGGETQYF. The gene calls are TRBV20-1 and TRBJ2-5, with 7 bases identical to TRBD2. J lost 5 bases, V lost 2 bases, and 8 bases had no gene match. Germline values: CDR1 DFQATT, CDR2 SNEGSKA (reference sequence). The CDR3 has 14 amino acids.

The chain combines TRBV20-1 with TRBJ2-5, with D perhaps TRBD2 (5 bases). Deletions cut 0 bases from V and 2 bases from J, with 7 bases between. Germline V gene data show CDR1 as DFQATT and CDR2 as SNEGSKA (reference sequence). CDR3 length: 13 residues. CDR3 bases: TGCAGTGCTAGAGATTGGAGGCAAGAGACCCAGTACTTC. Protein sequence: CSARDWRQETQYF.

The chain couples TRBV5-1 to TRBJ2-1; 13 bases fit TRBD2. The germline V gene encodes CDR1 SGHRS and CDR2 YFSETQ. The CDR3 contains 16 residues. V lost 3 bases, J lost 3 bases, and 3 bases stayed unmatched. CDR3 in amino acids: CASSSTSGRYYNEQFF. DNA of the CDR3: TGCGCCAGCAGCTCGACTAGCGGGAGGTACTACAATGAGCAGTTCTTC.

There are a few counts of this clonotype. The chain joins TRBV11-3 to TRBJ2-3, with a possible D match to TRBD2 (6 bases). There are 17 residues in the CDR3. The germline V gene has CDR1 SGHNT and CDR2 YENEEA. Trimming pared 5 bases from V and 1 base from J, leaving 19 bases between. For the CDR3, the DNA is TGTGCCAGCAGCCCCAGGAGGGACGTTTCAGGCACAGATACGCAGTATTTT. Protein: CASSPRRDVSGTDTQYF.

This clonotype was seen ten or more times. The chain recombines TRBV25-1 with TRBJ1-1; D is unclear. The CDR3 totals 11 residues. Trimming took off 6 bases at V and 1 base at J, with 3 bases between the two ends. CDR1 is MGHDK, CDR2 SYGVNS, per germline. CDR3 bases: TGTGCCAGCAGAAAGAACACTGAAGCTTTCTTT. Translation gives CASRKNTEAFF.

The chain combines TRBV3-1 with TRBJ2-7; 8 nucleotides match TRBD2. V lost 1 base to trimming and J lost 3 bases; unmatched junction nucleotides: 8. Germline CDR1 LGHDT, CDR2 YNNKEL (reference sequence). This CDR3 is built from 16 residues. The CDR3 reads CASSQVELAAFYEQYV. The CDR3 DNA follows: TGTGCCAGCAGCCAAGTCGAACTAGCGGCCTTCTACGAGCAGTACGTC.

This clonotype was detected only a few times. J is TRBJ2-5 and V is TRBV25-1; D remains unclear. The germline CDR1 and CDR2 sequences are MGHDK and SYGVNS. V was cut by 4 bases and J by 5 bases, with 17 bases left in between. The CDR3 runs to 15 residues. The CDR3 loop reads CASSVQAGVWETQYF. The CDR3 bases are TGTGCCAGCAGTGTACAAGCAGGCGTGTGGGAGACCCAGTACTTC.

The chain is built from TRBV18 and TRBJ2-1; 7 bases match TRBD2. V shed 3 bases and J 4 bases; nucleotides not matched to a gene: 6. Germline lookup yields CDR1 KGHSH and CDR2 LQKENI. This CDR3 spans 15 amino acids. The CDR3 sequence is CASSPNWREYNEQFF. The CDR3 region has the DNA TGTGCCAGCTCACCCAATTGGCGGGAGTACAATGAGCAGTTCTTC.

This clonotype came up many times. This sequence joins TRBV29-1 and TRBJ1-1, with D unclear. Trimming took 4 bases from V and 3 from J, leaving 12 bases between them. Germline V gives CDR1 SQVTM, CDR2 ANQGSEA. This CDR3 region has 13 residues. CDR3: CSVGKVLDTEAFF. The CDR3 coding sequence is TGCAGCGTTGGGAAGGTGTTGGACACTGAAGCTTTCTTT.

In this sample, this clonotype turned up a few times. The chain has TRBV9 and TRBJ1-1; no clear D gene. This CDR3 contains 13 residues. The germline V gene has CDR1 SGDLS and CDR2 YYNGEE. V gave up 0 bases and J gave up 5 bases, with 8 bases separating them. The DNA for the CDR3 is TGTGCCAGCAGCGTAGCTGATAGGACTGAAGCTTTCTTT. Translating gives CASSVADRTEAFF.

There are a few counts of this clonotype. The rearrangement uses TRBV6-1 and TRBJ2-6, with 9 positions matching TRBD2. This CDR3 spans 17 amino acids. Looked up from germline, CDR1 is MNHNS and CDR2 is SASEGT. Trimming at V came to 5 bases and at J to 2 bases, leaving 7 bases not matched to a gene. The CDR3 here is CASSTALAGTGANVLTF. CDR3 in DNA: TGTGCCAGCAGTACGGCGCTAGCGGGAACTGGGGCCAACGTCCTGACTTTC.

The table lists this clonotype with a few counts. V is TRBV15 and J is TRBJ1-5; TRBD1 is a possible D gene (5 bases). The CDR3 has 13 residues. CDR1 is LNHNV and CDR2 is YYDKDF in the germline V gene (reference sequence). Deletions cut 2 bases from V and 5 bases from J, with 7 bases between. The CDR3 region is CATSRQGYQPQHF. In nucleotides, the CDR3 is TGTGCCACCAGCAGACAGGGATATCAGCCCCAGCATTTT.

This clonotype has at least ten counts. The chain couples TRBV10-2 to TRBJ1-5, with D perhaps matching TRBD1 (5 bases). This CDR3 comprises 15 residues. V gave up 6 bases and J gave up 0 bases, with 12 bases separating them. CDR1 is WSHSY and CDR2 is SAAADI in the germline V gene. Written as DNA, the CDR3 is TGCGCCAGCAGGGTCGGGGGGGTTAGCAATCAGCCCCAGCATTTT. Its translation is CASRVGGVSNQPQHF.

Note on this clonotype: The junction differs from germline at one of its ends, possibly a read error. The chain's CDR3 is CASSQDEGGTAQNIQYF. CDR3 in DNA: TGTGCCAGCAGCCAAGATGAGGGAGGGACAGCCCAAAACATTCAGTACTTC. The chain is built from TRBV4-2 and TRBJ2-4; D possibly matches TRBD1 or TRBD2 (7 bases each). CDR3 size: 17 residues. Germline CDR1 reads LGHNA; CDR2 reads YNFKEQ.

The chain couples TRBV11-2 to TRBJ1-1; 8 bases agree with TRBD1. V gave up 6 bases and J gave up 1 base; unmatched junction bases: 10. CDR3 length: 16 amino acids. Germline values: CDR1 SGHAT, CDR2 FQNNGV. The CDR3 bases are TGTGCCAGCAGTCAAGCCCGGGACAGGCAGAACACTGAAGCTTTCTTT. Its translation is CASSQARDRQNTEAFF.

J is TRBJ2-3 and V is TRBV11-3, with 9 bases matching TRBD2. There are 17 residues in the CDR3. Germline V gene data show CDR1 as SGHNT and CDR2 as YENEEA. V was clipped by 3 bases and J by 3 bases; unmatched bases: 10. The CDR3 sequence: CASSLVGGGGGTDTQYF. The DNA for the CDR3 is TGTGCCAGCAGCTTGGTTGGGGGCGGGGGGGGAACAGATACGCAGTATTTT.